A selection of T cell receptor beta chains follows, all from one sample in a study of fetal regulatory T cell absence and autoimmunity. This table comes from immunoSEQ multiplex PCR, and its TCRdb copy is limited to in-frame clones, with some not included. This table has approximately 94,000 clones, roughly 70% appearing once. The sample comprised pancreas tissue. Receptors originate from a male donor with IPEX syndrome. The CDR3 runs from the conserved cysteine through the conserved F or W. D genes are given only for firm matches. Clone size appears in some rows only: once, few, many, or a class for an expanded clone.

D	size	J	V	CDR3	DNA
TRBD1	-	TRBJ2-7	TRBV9	CASSVSGTGIHEQYF	TGTGCCAGCAGCGTATCTGGGACAGGGATCCACGAGCAGTACTTC
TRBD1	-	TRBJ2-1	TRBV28	CASSGQGYNEQFF	TGTGCCAGCAGTGGACAGGGATACAATGAGCAGTTCTTC
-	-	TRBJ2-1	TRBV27	CASSLFWGTEQFF	TGTGCCAGCAGTTTATTCTGGGGGACTGAGCAGTTCTTC
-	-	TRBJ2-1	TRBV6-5	CASSYSLGYNEQFF	TGTGCCAGCAGTTACTCCCTAGGATACAATGAGCAGTTCTTC
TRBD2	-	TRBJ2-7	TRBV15	CATSTRRSGGAKYEQYF	TGTGCCACCAGCACCAGGAGGAGCGGGGGGGCAAAGTACGAGCAGTACTTC
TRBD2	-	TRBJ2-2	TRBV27	CASSSRGRETGELFF	TGTGCCAGCAGTAGCCGCGGGAGAGAAACCGGGGAGCTGTTTTTT
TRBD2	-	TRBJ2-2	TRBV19	CASSIKGLAGARTGELFF	TGTGCCAGTAGTATCAAGGGACTAGCGGGGGCCCGCACCGGGGAGCTGTTTTTT
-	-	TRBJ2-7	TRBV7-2	CASSLRSPRSSYEQYF	TGTGCCAGCAGCTTAAGGTCACCCCGAAGCTCCTACGAGCAGTACTTC
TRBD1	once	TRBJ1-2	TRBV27	CASRHRGVWNYGYTF	TGTGCCAGCAGGCACAGGGGGGTATGGAACTATGGCTACACCTTC
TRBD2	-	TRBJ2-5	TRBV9	CASSVASGGTQETQYF	TGTGCCAGCAGCGTAGCTAGCGGGGGGACCCAAGAGACCCAGTACTTC
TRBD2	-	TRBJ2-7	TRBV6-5	CASSRSGAYEQYF	TGTGCCAGCAGTCGGAGCGGGGCCTACGAGCAGTACTTC
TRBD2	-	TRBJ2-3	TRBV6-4	CASSETSGNTQYF	TGTGCCAGCAGTGAGACTAGCGGTAATACGCAGTATTTT
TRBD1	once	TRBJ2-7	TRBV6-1	CASSEYGQGGYEQYF	TGTGCCAGCAGTGAATACGGACAGGGAGGCTACGAGCAGTACTTC